The clone carrying this TCR beta chain was recorded once. Germline V lookup: CDR1 LGHNA, CDR2 YSLEER. This CDR3 comprises 16 residues. Trimming took off 3 bases at V and 2 bases at J, with 14 bases between the two ends. Relapse was seen in all patients after autologous stem cell transplantation, and brentuximab vedotin exposure was variable. The sample comes from a study of PD-1 blockade in classical Hodgkin lymphoma. Produced via immunoSEQ multiplex PCR; TCRdb's table is partial and in-frame only. Among 45,000 to 55,000 clones, approximately 84% were seen once, and the ten largest hold roughly 15%. The material was peripheral blood mononuclear cells (PBMCs), obtained at baseline. The sequence was collected from a human donor with classical Hodgkin lymphoma. The chain has TRBV4-3 and TRBJ1-3; D is undetermined. The CDR3 sequence: CASSQDYLRAGNTIYF. The CDR3 nucleotides are TGCGCCAGCAGCCAGGACTACCTTCGGGCTGGAAACACCATATATTTT.